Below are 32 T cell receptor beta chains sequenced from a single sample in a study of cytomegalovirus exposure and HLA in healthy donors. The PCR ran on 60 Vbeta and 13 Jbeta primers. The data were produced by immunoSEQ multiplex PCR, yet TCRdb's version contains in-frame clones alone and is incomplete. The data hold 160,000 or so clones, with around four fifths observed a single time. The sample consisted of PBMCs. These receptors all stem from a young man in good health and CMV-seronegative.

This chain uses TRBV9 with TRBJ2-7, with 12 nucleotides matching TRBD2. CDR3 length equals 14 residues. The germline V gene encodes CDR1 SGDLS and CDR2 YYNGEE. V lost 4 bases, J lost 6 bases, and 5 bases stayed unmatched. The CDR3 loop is CASSSSGRDGEQYF. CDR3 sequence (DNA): TGTGCCAGCAGCTCTAGCGGGAGGGATGGCGAGCAGTACTTC.

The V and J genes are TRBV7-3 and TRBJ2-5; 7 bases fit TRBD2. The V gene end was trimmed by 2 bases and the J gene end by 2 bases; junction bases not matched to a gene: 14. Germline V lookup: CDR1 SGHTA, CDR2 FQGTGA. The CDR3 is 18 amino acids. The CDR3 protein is CASSLGRGVLAIQETQYF. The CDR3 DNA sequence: TGTGCCAGCAGCTTAGGGAGAGGGGTACTAGCGATACAAGAGACCCAGTACTTC.

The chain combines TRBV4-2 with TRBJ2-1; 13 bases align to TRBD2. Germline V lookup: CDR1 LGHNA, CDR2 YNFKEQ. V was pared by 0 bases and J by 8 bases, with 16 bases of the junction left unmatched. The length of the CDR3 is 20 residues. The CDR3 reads CASSQDSPGLAGDGVDEQFF. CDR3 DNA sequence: TGTGCCAGCAGCCAAGATTCCCCTGGACTAGCGGGAGATGGGGTAGATGAGCAGTTCTTC.

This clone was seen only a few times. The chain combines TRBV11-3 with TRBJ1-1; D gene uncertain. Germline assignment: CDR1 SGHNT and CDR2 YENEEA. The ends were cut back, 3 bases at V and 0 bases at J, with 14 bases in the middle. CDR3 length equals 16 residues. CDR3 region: CASSLIVSQVNTEAFF. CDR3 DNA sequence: TGTGCCAGCAGCTTGATTGTGAGCCAGGTGAACACTGAAGCTTTCTTT. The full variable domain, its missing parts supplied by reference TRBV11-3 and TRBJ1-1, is EAGVVQSPRYKIIEKKQPVAFWCNPISGHNTLYWYLQNLGQGPELLIRYENEEAVDDSQLPKDRFSAERLKGVDSTLKIQPAELGDSAVYLCASSLIVSQVNTEAFFGQGTRLTVV.

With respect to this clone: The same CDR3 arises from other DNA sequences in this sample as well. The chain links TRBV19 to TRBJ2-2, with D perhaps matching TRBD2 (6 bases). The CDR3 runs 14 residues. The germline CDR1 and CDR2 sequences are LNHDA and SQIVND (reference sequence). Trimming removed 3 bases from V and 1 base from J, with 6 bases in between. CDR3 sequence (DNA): TGTGCCAGTAGTATGCGGGGGAACACCGGGGAGCTGTTTTTT. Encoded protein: CASSMRGNTGELFF.

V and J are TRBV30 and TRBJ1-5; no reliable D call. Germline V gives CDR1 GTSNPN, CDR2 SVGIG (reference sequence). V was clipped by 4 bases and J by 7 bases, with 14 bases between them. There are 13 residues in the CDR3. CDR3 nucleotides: TGTGCCTGGAATGACGGAGGCGGCCAGCCCCAGCATTTT. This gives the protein CAWNDGGGQPQHF.

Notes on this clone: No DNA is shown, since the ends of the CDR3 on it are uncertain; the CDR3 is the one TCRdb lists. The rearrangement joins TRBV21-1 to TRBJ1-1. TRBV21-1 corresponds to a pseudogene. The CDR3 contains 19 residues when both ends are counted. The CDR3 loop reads CASSTKWSGVGLGNTEAFF.

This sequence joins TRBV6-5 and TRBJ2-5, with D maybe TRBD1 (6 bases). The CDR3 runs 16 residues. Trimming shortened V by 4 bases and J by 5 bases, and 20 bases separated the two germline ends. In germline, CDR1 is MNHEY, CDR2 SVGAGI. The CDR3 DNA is TGTGCCAGCAGTTCAGGACAGCCCCTAGTTTCCGAGACCCAGTACTTC. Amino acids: CASSSGQPLVSETQYF.

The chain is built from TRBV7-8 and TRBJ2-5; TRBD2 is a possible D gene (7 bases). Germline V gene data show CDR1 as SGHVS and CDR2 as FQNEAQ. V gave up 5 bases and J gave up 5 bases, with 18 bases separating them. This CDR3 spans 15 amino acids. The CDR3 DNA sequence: TGTGCCAGCAGCCGGGGGCAACTAGCGTGGGAGACCCAGTACTTC. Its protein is CASSRGQLAWETQYF. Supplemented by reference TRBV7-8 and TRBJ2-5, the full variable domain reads GAGVSQSPRYKVAKRGQDVALRCDPISGHVSLFWYQQALGQGPEFLTYFQNEAQLDKSGLPSDRFFAERPEGSVSTLKIQRTQQEDSAVYLCASSRGQLAWETQYFGPGTRLLVL.

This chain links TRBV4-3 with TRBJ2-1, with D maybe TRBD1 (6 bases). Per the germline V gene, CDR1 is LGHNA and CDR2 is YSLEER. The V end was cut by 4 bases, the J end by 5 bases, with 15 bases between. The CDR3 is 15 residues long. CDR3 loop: CASSRSTGLNNEQFF. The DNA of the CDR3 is TGCGCCAGCAGCCGATCGACAGGTTTAAACAATGAGCAGTTCTTC.

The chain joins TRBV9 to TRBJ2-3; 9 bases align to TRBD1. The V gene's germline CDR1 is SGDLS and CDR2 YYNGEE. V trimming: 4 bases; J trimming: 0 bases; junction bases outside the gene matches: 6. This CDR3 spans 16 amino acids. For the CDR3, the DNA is TGTGCCAGCAGCCCTCGGACAGGGGATAGCACAGATACGCAGTATTTT. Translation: CASSPRTGDSTDTQYF.

CDR3 coding DNA: TGCGCCAGCAGCCAAGATTCAGTCTCTGGAAACACCATATATTTT. Its protein is CASSQDSVSGNTIYF. The gene calls are TRBV4-3 and TRBJ1-3; D is undetermined. The CDR3 is 15 amino acids. V was pared by 0 bases and J by 0 bases, with 6 bases between. CDR1 is LGHNA and CDR2 is YSLEER in the germline V gene.

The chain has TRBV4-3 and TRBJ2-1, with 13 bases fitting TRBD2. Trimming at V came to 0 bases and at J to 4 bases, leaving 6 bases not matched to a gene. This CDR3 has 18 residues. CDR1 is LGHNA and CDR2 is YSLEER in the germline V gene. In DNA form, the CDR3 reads TGCGCCAGCAGCCAAGATCGTGGACTAGCGGGGGCATACAATGAGCAGTTCTTC. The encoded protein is CASSQDRGLAGAYNEQFF.

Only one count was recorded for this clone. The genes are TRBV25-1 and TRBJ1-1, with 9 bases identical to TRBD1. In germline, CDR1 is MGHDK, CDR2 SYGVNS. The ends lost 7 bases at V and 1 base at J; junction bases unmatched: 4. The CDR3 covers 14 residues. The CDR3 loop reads CASIGQGRNTEAFF. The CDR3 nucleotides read TGTGCCAGCATCGGACAGGGGAGGAACACTGAAGCTTTCTTT. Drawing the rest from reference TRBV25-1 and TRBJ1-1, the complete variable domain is EADIYQTPRYLVIGTGKKITLECSQTMGHDKMYWYQQDPGMELHLIHYSYGVNSTEKGDLSSESTVSRIRTEHFPLTLESARPSHTSQYLCASIGQGRNTEAFFGQGTRLTVV.

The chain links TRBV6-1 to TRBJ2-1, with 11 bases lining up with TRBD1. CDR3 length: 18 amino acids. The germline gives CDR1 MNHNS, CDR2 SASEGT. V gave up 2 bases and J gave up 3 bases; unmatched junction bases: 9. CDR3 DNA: TGTGCCAGCAGTGAATCGCCCTGGACAGGGGGCCTCTACAATGAGCAGTTCTTC. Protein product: CASSESPWTGGLYNEQFF.

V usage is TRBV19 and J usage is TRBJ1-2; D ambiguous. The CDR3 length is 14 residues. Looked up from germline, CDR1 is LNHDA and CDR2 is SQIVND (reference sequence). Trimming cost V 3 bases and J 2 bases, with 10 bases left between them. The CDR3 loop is CASSIARNNYGYTF. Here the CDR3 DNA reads TGTGCCAGTAGTATTGCCAGGAACAACTATGGCTACACCTTC.

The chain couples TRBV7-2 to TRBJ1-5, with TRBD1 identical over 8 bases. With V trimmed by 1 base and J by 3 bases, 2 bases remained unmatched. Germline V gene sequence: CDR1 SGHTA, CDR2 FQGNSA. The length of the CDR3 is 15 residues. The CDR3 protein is CASSLGQGTNQPQHF. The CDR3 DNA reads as TGTGCCAGCAGCTTAGGACAGGGGACCAATCAGCCCCAGCATTTT.

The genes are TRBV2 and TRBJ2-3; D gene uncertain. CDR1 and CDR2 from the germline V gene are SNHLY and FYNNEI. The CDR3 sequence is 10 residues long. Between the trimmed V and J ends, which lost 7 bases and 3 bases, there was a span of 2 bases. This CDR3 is CASTTDTQYF. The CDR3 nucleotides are TGTGCCAGCACTACAGATACGCAGTATTTT.

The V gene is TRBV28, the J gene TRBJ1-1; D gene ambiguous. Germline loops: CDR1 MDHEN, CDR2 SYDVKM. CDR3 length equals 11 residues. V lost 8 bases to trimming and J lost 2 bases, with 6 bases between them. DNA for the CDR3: TGTGCCAGCGGCCGCAACACTGAAGCTTTCTTT. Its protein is CASGRNTEAFF.

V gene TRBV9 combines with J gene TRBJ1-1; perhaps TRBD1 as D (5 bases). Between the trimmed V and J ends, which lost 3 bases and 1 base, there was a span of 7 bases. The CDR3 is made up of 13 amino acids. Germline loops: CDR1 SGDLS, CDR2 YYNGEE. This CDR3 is CASSERGNTEAFF. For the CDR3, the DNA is TGTGCCAGCAGCGAAAGGGGGAACACTGAAGCTTTCTTT.

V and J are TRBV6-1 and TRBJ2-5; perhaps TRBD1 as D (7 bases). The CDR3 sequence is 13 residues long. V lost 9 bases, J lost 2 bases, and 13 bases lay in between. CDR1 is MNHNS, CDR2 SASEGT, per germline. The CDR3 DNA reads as TGTGCCAGTCGGGGGACAGCTCAAGAGACCCAGTACTTC. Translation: CASRGTAQETQYF.

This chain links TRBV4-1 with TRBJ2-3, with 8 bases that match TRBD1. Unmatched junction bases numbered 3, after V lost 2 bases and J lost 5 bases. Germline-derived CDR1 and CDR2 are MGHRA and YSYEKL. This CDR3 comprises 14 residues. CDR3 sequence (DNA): TGCGCCAGCAGCCAACCAGGGGGCCTAGATACGCAGTATTTT. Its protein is CASSQPGGLDTQYF.

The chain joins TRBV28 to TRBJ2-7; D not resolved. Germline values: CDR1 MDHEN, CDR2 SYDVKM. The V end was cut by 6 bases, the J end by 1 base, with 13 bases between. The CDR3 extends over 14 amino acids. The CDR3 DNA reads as TGTGCCAGCAGCGAGATAAATCGTTCCTACGAGCAGTACTTC. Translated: CASSEINRSYEQYF.

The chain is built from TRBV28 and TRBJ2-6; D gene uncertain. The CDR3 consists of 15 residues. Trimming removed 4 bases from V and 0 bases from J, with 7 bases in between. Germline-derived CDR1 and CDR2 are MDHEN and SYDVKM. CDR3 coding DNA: TGTGCCAGCAGTTCGTCCCCCTCTGGGGCCAACGTCCTGACTTTC. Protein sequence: CASSSSPSGANVLTF. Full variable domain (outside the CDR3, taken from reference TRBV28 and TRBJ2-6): DVKVTQSSRYLVKRTGEKVFLECVQDMDHENMFWYRQDPGLGLRLIYFSYDVKMKEKGDIPEGYSVSREKKERFSLILESASTNQTSMYLCASSSSPSGANVLTFGAGSRLTVL.

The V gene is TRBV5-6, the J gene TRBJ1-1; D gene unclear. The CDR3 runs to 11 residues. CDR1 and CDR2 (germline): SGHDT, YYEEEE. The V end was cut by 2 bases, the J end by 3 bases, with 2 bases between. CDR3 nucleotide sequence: TGTGCCAGCAGCTTCTACACTGAAGCTTTCTTT. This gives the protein CASSFYTEAFF.

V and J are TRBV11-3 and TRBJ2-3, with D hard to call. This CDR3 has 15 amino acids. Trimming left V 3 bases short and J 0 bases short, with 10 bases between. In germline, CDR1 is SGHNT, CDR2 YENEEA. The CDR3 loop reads CASSLLASSTDTQYF. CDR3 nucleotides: TGTGCCAGCAGCTTGTTAGCTTCTAGCACAGATACGCAGTATTTT.

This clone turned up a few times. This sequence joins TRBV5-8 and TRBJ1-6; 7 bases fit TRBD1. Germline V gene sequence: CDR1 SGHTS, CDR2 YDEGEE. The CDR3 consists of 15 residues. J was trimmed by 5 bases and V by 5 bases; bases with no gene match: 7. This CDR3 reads CASRTRTGNNSPLHF. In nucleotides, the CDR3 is TGTGCCAGCAGGACCCGGACAGGCAATAATTCACCCCTCCACTTT. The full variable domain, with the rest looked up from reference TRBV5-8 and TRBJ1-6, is EAGVTQSPTHLIKTRGQQATLRCSPISGHTSVYWYQQALGLGLQFLLWYDEGEERNRGNFPPRFSGRQFPNYSSELNVNALELEDSALYLCASRTRTGNNSPLHFGNGTRLTVT.

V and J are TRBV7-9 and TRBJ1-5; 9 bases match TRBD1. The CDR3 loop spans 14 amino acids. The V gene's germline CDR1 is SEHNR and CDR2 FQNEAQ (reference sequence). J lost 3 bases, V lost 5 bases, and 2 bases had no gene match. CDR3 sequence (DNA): TGTGCCAGCAGCCTACAGGGGGCCAATCAGCCCCAGCATTTT. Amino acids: CASSLQGANQPQHF.

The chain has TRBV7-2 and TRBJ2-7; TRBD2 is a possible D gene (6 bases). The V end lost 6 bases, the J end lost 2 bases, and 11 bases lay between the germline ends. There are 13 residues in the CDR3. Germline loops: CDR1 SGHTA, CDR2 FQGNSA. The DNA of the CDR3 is TGTGCCAGCAGTATAGCGGCAACCTACGAGCAGTACTTC. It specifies CASSIAATYEQYF.

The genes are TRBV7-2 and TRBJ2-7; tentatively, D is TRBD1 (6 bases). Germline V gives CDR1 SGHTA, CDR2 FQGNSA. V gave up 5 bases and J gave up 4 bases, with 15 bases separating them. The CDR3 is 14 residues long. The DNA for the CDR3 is TGTGCCAGCAGCACTTACAGGGAAGGGTACGAGCAGTACTTC. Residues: CASSTYREGYEQYF.

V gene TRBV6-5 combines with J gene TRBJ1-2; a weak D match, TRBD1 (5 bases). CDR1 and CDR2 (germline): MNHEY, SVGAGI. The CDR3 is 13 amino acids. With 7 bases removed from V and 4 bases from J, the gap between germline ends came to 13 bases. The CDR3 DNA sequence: TGTGCCAGCACCCGTGGGGGGACCTATGGCTACACCTTC. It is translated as CASTRGGTYGYTF.

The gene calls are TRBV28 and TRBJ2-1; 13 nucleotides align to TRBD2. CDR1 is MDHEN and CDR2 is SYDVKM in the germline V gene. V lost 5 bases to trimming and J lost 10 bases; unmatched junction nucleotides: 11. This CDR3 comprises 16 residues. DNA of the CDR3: TGTGCCAGCAGTGCCCTACCGGGACTAGCGGGGAAGGAGCAGTTCTTC. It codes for CASSALPGLAGKEQFF.